This entry features one T cell receptor beta chain sequence. The data stem from a study of patients and donors after allogeneic stem cell transplantation. TCRdb fed the RT-PCR reads into MiXCR, producing one record per CDR3 protein. The table records over 130,000 distinct CDR3 sequences, approximately 40% of them present only once. The CDR3 has 14 residues. CDR1 is SQVTM, CDR2 ANQGSEA, per germline. Trimming pared 3 bases from V and 1 base from J, leaving 10 bases between. J is TRBJ1-5 and V is TRBV29-1, with D perhaps TRBD1 (5 bases). This sequence was found in a human donor who was either an allogeneic HSCT recipient or a stem cell or donor lymphocyte infusion donor (not recorded which). It is not recorded whose cells these are; they may come from a transplant donor. Sequenced: blood, either unsorted or a sorted T cell fraction (not recorded which). In DNA, the CDR3 is TGCAGCGTTGACGAACCAGGGAGCAATCAGCCCCAGCATTTT. This translates into CSVDEPGSNQPQHF.